This TCR beta chain was found in a study of blood T cell repertoires in COVID-19. Study overall: T cells, B-cell-depleted T cells, or PBMCs supplied cDNA or gDNA.

J was trimmed by 1 base and V by 6 bases; bases with no gene match: 5. Germline V lookup: CDR1 KGHSH, CDR2 LQKENI. The length of the CDR3 is 15 residues. As handled by the study authors: Cell counts per sample came from amplifying reference gene primers. Clones were read by immunoSEQ multiplex PCR, and TCRdb kept only the in-frame ones, dropping some. The DNA gave D and trimming, while V, J and clone size come from that table. This sample has some 150,000 clones, with about 87% found just once. The receptor was derived from a man younger than 35 with active or convalescent COVID-19. Sequenced sample: peripheral blood. The gene calls are TRBV18 and TRBJ2-3, with TRBD1 matching over 9 bases. In DNA form, the CDR3 reads TGTGCCAGCTCCCGCAGGACAGGGGGCACAGATACGCAGTATTTT. As protein: CASSRRTGGTDTQYF.